This is a list of T cell receptor beta chains from one sample in a study of T cells after yellow fever vaccination. MiXCR, run by TCRdb on the 5' RACE reads, gives a single entry per CDR3 protein. The sample holds 200,000 to 250,000 distinct CDR3 sequences, 6.9% seen once. The material sequenced was CD4+ T cells sorted from PBMCs, taken 15 days after the yellow fever booster vaccination. The receptors shown here come from a man aged 25-40 years who received the YFV17D yellow fever vaccine. The CDR3 runs from the conserved cysteine through the conserved F or W. The D gene is left open where the match is weak. Clone size is given for some rows only: seen once, a few or many times, or a class if the clone is expanded.

d_call j_call v_call clone_size cdr3_nt cdr3_aa
TRBD2 TRBJ2-2 TRBV30 few TGTGCCTGGAGTTCGGGACTAGGGAGCACCGGGGAGCTGTTTTTT CAWSSGLGSTGELFF
. TRBJ1-1 TRBV21-1 few TGTGCCAGCAGTCTCAGGGATCAGGGCACTGAAGCTTTCTTT CASSLRDQGTEAFF
. TRBJ1-1 TRBV5-6 . TGTGCCAGCAGCTTAGTGGCAGTAAAAACTGAAGCTTTCTTT CASSLVAVKTEAFF
. TRBJ2-1 TRBV29-1 many TGCAGCGTTGCCCAAACGGGACGCAATCGCCGAAGCGGTGAGCAGTTCTTC CSVAQTGRNRRSGEQFF
. TRBJ2-7 TRBV5-1 many TGCGCCAGCAGGCCCGACTCTACTAAGCAGTACTTC CASRPDSTKQYF
. TRBJ2-3 TRBV20-1 few TGCAGTGCTAGAGGGGGGGGGCAAGGTCGCTCAGATACGCAGTATTTT CSARGGGQGRSDTQYF
. TRBJ2-3 TRBV3-1 few TGTGCCAGCAGCTCCGGCGGACCAGACCCGGTCACAGATACGCAGTATTTT CASSSGGPDPVTDTQYF
TRBD2 TRBJ2-5 TRBV11-2 . TGTGCCAGCAGCTTGAGGCCGGCAGGACTAGCGGGAGGTCTCCAAGAGACCCAGTACTTC CASSLRPAGLAGGLQETQYF
TRBD2 TRBJ2-1 TRBV7-9 few TGTGCCAGCAGCACCCCCCTAGCGGGAGGGCCTCGTGAGCAGTTCTTC CASSTPLAGGPREQFF
TRBD1 TRBJ1-1 TRBV12-3/TRBV12-4 . TGTGCCACGGGACAGGAGCTTAGGAACACTGAAGCTTTCTTT CATGQELRNTEAFF
. TRBJ1-2 TRBV12-3/TRBV12-4 few TGTGCCAGCAGTTTAGGGCCAGACTATGGCTACACCTTC CASSLGPDYGYTF
. TRBJ2-5 TRBV6-2/TRBV6-3 . TGTGCCAGCAGTTACGGGCTAATCCAAGAGACCCAGTACTTC CASSYGLIQETQYF
. TRBJ1-5 TRBV9 many TGTGCCAGCAGCCCAGGACCTCCCAATCAGCCCCAGCATTTT CASSPGPPNQPQHF
. TRBJ2-2 TRBV6-1 many TGTGCCAGCAGTGAGGGACAGAACACCGGGGAGCTGTTTTTT CASSEGQNTGELFF
. TRBJ2-7 TRBV5-6 many TGTGCCAGCAGTTCGAGGAGGTTCGGAGGAGACCATCGCTACGAGCAGTACTTC CASSSRRFGGDHRYEQYF
TRBD1 TRBJ2-1 TRBV24-1 many TGTGCCACCAGTGATCCGGGACAGGGGGCGCGTAATGAGCAGTTCTTC CATSDPGQGARNEQFF
. TRBJ2-1 TRBV5-5 few TGTGCCAGCAGCTTGGTGGCTGGGATCTCCTACAATGAGCAGTTCTTC CASSLVAGISYNEQFF
. TRBJ1-1 TRBV6-6 few TGTGCCAGCAGGACAGAAAGGGATGAAGCTTTCTTT CASRTERDEAFF
. TRBJ2-5 TRBV29-1 few TGCAGCACCTCCGAGGGTCGCGAGACCCAGTACTTC CSTSEGRETQYF
TRBD2 TRBJ2-7 TRBV12-3/TRBV12-4 . TGTGCCAGCAGTCACAAACTAGCGACCGAGCAGTACTTC CASSHKLATEQYF
TRBD1 TRBJ2-2 TRBV2 . TGTGCCAGCAGGAGCACAGGGGGAAGCGCCGGGGAGCTGTTTTTT CASRSTGGSAGELFF
. TRBJ2-1 TRBV2 few TGTGCCAGCACCGTAAGTCGGGCCCCCGAGTTCTTC CASTVSRAPEFF
. TRBJ2-4 TRBV4-3 . TGCGCCAGCAGCCAAGATGTGGAAGACAGACCCTTAGCCAAAAACATTCAGTACTTC CASSQDVEDRPLAKNIQYF
. TRBJ2-1 TRBV5-1 few TGCGCCAGCAGCCCGACTTTTGGTGAGCAGTTCTTC CASSPTFGEQFF
. TRBJ2-3 TRBV6-2/TRBV6-3 . TGTGCCAGCCGTCTCCTAGCAGTAGGTAGCACAGATACGCAGTATTTT CASRLLAVGSTDTQYF
. TRBJ2-4 TRBV6-1 . TGTGCCAGCAGTGAAGTCAGGGGTTGGGGCATTCAGTACTTC CASSEVRGWGIQYF
TRBD2 TRBJ2-7 TRBV20-1 many TGCAGTGCTAGAATGCCAGGGACTAACGAGCAGTACTTC CSARMPGTNEQYF
. TRBJ2-1 TRBV7-2 . TGTGCCAGCAGACTCGGGGGATCTAACAATGAGCAGTTCTTC CASRLGGSNNEQFF
TRBD2 TRBJ2-3 TRBV12-3/TRBV12-4 . TGTGCCAGCAGTTTCCGGGGGGCGCAGTATTTT CASSFRGAQYF
. TRBJ2-3 TRBV7-9 . TGTGCCAGCAGCTCAAATTTACAGGGAGGGTTCGCAGATACGCAGTATTTT CASSSNLQGGFADTQYF